The 22 T cell receptor beta chains below come from one sample, sequenced in a study of shared clonotypes between healthy human individuals. Assay: immunoSEQ multiplex PCR; the TCRdb copy retains only in-frame clones and omits some. The table shows more than 450,000 clones, with roughly 78% occurring only once. Sequenced input: PBMCs. These receptors all come from a middle-aged woman in good health. Some clones in this sample may be carry-over from other donors' samples.

The chain is built from TRBV11-2 and TRBJ2-7; D gene unclear. Germline-derived CDR1 and CDR2 are SGHAT and FQNNGV. The CDR3 totals 11 residues. V was clipped by 5 bases and J by 10 bases, with 12 bases between them. As DNA, the CDR3 is TGTGCCAGCAGCGAAGCTACAATTCAGTACTTC. Amino acid sequence: CASSEATIQYF.

The CDR3, as DNA: TGCAGCGTTGTAGCGGGAGGGCACTACAATGAGCAGTTCTTC. The encoded protein is CSVVAGGHYNEQFF. The J gene is TRBJ2-1, the V gene TRBV29-1; 11 positions agree with TRBD2. In germline, CDR1 is SQVTM, CDR2 ANQGSEA. This CDR3 is 14 amino acids long. J gave up 3 bases and V 4 bases, and 2 bases lay outside the gene matches.

The V gene is TRBV9, the J gene TRBJ2-5; TRBD2 agrees at 14 bases. The CDR3 contains 16 residues. Germline-derived CDR1 and CDR2 are SGDLS and YYNGEE. Trimming at V came to 3 bases and at J to 5 bases, leaving 6 bases not matched to a gene. The CDR3 DNA follows: TGTGCCAGCAGCGGGCGACTAGCGGGAGGGGTGGAGACCCAGTACTTC. Encoded protein: CASSGRLAGGVETQYF.

This clone appeared a single time. This chain uses TRBV4-1 with TRBJ1-4, with 8 positions matching TRBD1. The V and J ends lost 1 base and 6 bases, in that order; junction bases with no gene match: 10. The CDR3 loop spans 17 amino acids. Germline loops: CDR1 MGHRA, CDR2 YSYEKL. CDR3 amino acids: CASSQGGPGGAYEKLFF. In DNA, the CDR3 is TGCGCCAGCAGCCAAGGAGGGCCAGGGGGCGCCTATGAAAAACTGTTTTTT.

The rearrangement links TRBV5-1 to TRBJ2-7; 7 positions match TRBD2. V shed 3 bases, J shed 6 bases, and the junction held 21 bases outside the gene matches. Germline assignment: CDR1 SGHRS and CDR2 YFSETQ. The CDR3 totals 18 residues. In nucleotides, the CDR3 is TGCGCCAGCAGCTACCGGGACTACCTTGCGTTTGATCCTTCCGAGCAGTACTTC. Protein sequence: CASSYRDYLAFDPSEQYF. Full variable domain (outside the CDR3, taken from reference TRBV5-1 and TRBJ2-7): KAGVTQTPRYLIKTRGQQVTLSCSPISGHRSVSWYQQTPGQGLQFLFEYFSETQRNKGNFPGRFSGRQFSNSRSEMNVSTLELGDSALYLCASSYRDYLAFDPSEQYFGPGTRLTVT.

The chain carries TRBV6-1 and TRBJ2-7; D is possibly TRBD2 (6 bases). The CDR3 length is 14 residues. Trimming stripped 3 bases from V and 4 bases from J, with 13 bases between. Germline CDR1 MNHNS, CDR2 SASEGT. In nucleotides, the CDR3 is TGTGCCAGCAGTGAGTGGGGGACTGGGTACGAGCAGTACTTC. As protein: CASSEWGTGYEQYF.

J is TRBJ1-1 and V is TRBV7-6; 8 bases map to TRBD1. This CDR3 is 14 amino acids long. Germline values: CDR1 SGHVS, CDR2 FNYEAQ. V shed 6 bases and J 5 bases; nucleotides not matched to a gene: 8. The chain's CDR3 is CASSSQGARTEAFF. The CDR3, as DNA: TGTGCCAGCAGTTCCCAGGGGGCGAGGACTGAAGCTTTCTTT.

The chain is built from TRBV19 and TRBJ1-1, with D possibly being TRBD1 (5 bases). V shed 3 bases and J shed 1 base, with 12 bases lying between them. The CDR3 has 15 amino acids. Germline CDR1 is LNHDA and CDR2 is SQIVND (reference sequence). DNA of the CDR3: TGTGCCAGTAGTATTGCCCTGGGGACGAACACTGAAGCTTTCTTT. Amino acid sequence: CASSIALGTNTEAFF.

This clone has just a few counts. V gene TRBV7-2 combines with J gene TRBJ2-7; 8 positions agree with TRBD1. Germline CDR1 reads SGHTA; CDR2 reads FQGNSA. With V trimmed by 2 bases and J by 2 bases, 11 bases remained unmatched. CDR3 size: 17 residues. The CDR3, as DNA: TGTGCCAGCAGCTTACGCGTGGGGGGACAGGTAACCTACGAGCAGTACTTC. The encoded protein is CASSLRVGGQVTYEQYF.

This chain connects TRBV27 to TRBJ1-5; 9 bases agree with TRBD1. Per the germline V gene, CDR1 is MNHEY and CDR2 is SMNVEV (reference sequence). J lost 7 bases, V lost 5 bases, and 15 bases had no gene match. This CDR3 has 17 residues. CDR3 bases: TGTGCCAGCAGTGGAGGGACAGGGATATTAGGTGGGCAGCCCCAGCATTTT. Translated, it gives CASSGGTGILGGQPQHF.

Many counts were recorded for this clone. V gene TRBV25-1 combines with J gene TRBJ1-3; D is unresolved. CDR1 and CDR2 (germline): MGHDK, SYGVNS. This CDR3 has 16 amino acids. Trimming left V 4 bases short and J 7 bases short, with 20 bases between. The CDR3 here is CASSAQLDGLRNTIYF. In DNA form, the CDR3 reads TGTGCCAGCAGTGCGCAACTGGACGGGCTTCGGAACACCATATATTTT.

V gene TRBV29-1 combines with J gene TRBJ1-3; a possible D gene is TRBD1 (6 bases). Germline CDR1 SQVTM, CDR2 ANQGSEA. Trimming removed 6 bases from V and 0 bases from J, with 15 bases in between. This CDR3 spans 15 amino acids. The CDR3 region has the DNA TGCAGCGTAGTCGGACAGCCCAACTCTGGAAACACCATATATTTT. Translated, it gives CSVVGQPNSGNTIYF. Full variable domain (remainder filled in from reference TRBV29-1 and TRBJ1-3): SAVISQKPSRDICQRGTSLTIQCQVDSQVTMMFWYRQQPGQSLTLIATANQGSEATYESGFVIDKFPISRPNLTFSTLTVSNMSPEDSSIYLCSVVGQPNSGNTIYFGEGSWLTVV.

The chain is built from TRBV7-2 and TRBJ1-2; D is possibly TRBD1 (6 bases). Trimming stripped 1 base from V and 8 bases from J, with 14 bases between. CDR1 and CDR2 (germline): SGHTA, FQGNSA. This CDR3 has 14 residues. CDR3 bases: TGTGCCAGCAGCTTAGAGGGGGATTATAGGGGCTACACCTTC. It encodes CASSLEGDYRGYTF.

V is TRBV28 and J is TRBJ2-5; the D gene is possibly TRBD2 (5 bases). This CDR3 region has 12 residues. The V end was cut by 7 bases, the J end by 7 bases, with 13 bases between. CDR1 is MDHEN and CDR2 is SYDVKM in the germline V gene. The DNA for the CDR3 is TGTGCCAGCAACTTCCCGGGGAGGACCCAGTACTTC. Its translation: CASNFPGRTQYF.

The chain combines TRBV6-5 with TRBJ2-3; D possibly corresponds to TRBD1 (6 bases). CDR3 length: 16 residues. Germline lookup yields CDR1 MNHEY and CDR2 SVGAGI. Trimming left V 2 bases short and J 3 bases short, with 15 bases between. This CDR3 is CASSYGVPGVTDTQYF. The CDR3 DNA sequence: TGTGCCAGCAGTTACGGCGTTCCAGGGGTTACAGATACGCAGTATTTT.

V and J are TRBV14 and TRBJ1-2, with 7 positions matching TRBD1. Per the germline V gene, CDR1 is SGHDN and CDR2 is FVKESK. With 2 bases clipped from V and 1 base from J, the junction kept 7 bases outside the gene matches. The CDR3 is 16 amino acids. The CDR3 DNA reads as TGTGCCAGCAGCCAATGGTCGACAGGGAATAACTATGGCTACACCTTC. Residues: CASSQWSTGNNYGYTF.

V and J are TRBV5-1 and TRBJ2-3, with D maybe TRBD2 (5 bases). Per germline, CDR1 SGHRS and CDR2 YFSETQ. Trimming left V 3 bases short and J 1 base short, with 18 bases between. The CDR3 length is 17 residues. CDR3 region: CASSSFGPSGGTDTQYF. CDR3 coding DNA: TGCGCCAGCAGCTCCTTTGGACCGTCCGGGGGCACAGATACGCAGTATTTT.

Written as DNA, the CDR3 is TGCGCCAGCAGCTTGGAGCCAGGCCCTAATCAGCCCCAGCATTTT. Residues: CASSLEPGPNQPQHF. The chain employs TRBV5-1 and TRBJ1-5; D is unclear. The CDR3 runs to 15 residues. Germline values: CDR1 SGHRS, CDR2 YFSETQ. Trimming pared 0 bases from V and 4 bases from J, leaving 11 bases between.

This clone showed up many times. The rearrangement links TRBV25-1 to TRBJ2-1; TRBD2 is a possible D gene (6 bases). The germline CDR1 and CDR2 sequences are MGHDK and SYGVNS. Trimming took off 3 bases at V and 3 bases at J, with 12 bases between the two ends. The CDR3 is made up of 15 amino acids. Written as DNA, the CDR3 is TGTGCCAGCAGTGAGGAGGGGCCCGGCTACAATGAGCAGTTCTTC. This sequence encodes CASSEEGPGYNEQFF.

The chain couples TRBV30 to TRBJ2-1; D is tentatively TRBD1 or TRBD2 (5 bases each). Germline V lookup: CDR1 GTSNPN, CDR2 SVGIG (reference sequence). This CDR3 has 13 residues. V was clipped by 3 bases and J by 7 bases, with 13 bases between them. Here the CDR3 reads CAWSRGPQNEQFF. The CDR3 nucleotides are TGTGCCTGGAGCCGGGGACCCCAGAATGAGCAGTTCTTC.

As DNA, the CDR3 is TGTGCCAGCAGCGTAGGGGAAGGGGGGTTATCCGGGGAGCTGTTTTTT. Protein product: CASSVGEGGLSGELFF. V and J are TRBV9 and TRBJ2-2; D may be TRBD1 or TRBD2 (6 bases each). CDR1 is SGDLS, CDR2 YYNGEE, per germline. Trimming took 0 bases from V and 6 from J, leaving 15 bases between them. The CDR3 is made up of 16 amino acids.

This rearrangement joins TRBV7-7 to TRBJ1-4; TRBD1 matches at 7 bases. This CDR3 is 14 amino acids long. Germline CDR1 SSHAT, CDR2 FNYEAQ (reference sequence). V lost 5 bases to trimming and J lost 3 bases; unmatched junction nucleotides: 3. CDR3 protein: CASSPGGSNEKLFF. The CDR3 DNA reads as TGTGCCAGCAGCCCAGGGGGGTCTAATGAAAAACTGTTTTTT. The full variable domain, its missing parts supplied by reference TRBV7-7 and TRBJ1-4, is GAGVSQSPRYKVTKRGQDVTLRCDPISSHATLYWYQQALGQGPEFLTYFNYEAQPDKSGLPSDRFSAERPEGSISTLTIQRTEQRDSAMYRCASSPGGSNEKLFFGSGTQLSVL.